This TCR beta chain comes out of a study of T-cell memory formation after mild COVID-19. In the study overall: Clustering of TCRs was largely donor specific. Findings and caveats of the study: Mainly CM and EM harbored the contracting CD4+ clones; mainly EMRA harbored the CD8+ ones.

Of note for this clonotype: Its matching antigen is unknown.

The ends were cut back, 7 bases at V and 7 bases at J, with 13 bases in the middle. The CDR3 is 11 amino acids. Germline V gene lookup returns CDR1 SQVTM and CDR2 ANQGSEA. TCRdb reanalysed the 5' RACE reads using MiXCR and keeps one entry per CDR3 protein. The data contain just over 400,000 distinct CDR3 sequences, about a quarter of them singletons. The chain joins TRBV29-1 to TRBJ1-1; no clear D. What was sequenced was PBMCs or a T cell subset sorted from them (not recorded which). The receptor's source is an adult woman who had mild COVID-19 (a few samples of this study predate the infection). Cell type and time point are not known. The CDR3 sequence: CSAIAGNEAFF. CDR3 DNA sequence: TGCAGCGCCATAGCGGGAAATGAAGCTTTCTTT.